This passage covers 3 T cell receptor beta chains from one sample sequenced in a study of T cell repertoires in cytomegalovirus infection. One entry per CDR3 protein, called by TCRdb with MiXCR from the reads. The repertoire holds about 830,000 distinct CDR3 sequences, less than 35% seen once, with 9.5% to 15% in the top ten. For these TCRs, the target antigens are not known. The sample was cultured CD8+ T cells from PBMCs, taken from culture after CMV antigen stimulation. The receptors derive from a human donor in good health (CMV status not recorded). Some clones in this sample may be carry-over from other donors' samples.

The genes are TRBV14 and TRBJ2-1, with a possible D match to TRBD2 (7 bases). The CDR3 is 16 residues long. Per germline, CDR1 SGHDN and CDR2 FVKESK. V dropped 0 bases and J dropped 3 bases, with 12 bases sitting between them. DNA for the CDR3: TGTGCCAGCAGCCAAGAGGGGGGGGCGAACTACAATGAGCAGTTCTTC. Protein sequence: CASSQEGGANYNEQFF. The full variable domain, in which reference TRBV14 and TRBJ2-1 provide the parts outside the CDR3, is EAGVTQFPSHSVIEKGQTVTLRCDPISGHDNLYWYRRVMGKEIKFLLHFVKESKQDESGMPNNRFLAERTGGTYSTLKVQPAELEDSGVYFCASSQEGGANYNEQFFGPGTRLTVL.

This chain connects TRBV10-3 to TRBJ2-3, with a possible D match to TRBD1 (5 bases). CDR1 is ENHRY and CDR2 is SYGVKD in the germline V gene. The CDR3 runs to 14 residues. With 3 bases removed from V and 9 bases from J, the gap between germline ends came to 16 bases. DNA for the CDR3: TGTGCCATCAGTGATCCGGGTCTACAGGACACGCAGTATTTT. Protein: CAISDPGLQDTQYF.

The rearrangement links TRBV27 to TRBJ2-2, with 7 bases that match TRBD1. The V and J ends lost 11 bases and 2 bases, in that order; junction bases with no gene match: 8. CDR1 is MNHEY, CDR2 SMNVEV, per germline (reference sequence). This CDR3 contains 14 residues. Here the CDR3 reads CAVSRTGNTGELFF. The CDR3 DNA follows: TGTGCCGTCTCGAGGACAGGAAACACCGGGGAGCTGTTTTTT.